The following is a T cell receptor (beta chain) sequence with its context. Its specificity is unknown. These data come from a study of T cell responses to AZD1222 COVID-19 vaccine. Sequenced by immunoSEQ multiplex PCR; TCRdb stores in-frame clones only, minus some. This sample carries more than 95,000 clones, about 87% of them seen once, and the ten largest clones take over 5.5%. The V and J ends lost 6 bases and 5 bases respectively, with 8 bases between them. Germline V lookup: CDR1 LGHDT, CDR2 YNNKEL (reference sequence). The CDR3 runs 12 residues. Study outcomes and limitations: Repertoires were sampled only after the peak T cell response. Nearly half of spike-specific TCRs reportedly target variant regions that are unmutated in the B.1.351 and B.1.1.7 variants. Seropositive status at baseline applied to only five or six AZD1222 recipients. There were mostly white British donors and more females than males, and clonal diversity was possibly underestimated.

The V call is TRBV3-1 (or the pseudogene TRBV3-2), the J call TRBJ1-5; no clear D gene. The TCR originated in an adult in good health. Here the sequenced sample was peripheral blood, taken on day 0 of AZD1222 vaccination. The CDR3 sequence is CASSQLDQPQHF. The CDR3 DNA reads as TGTGCCAGCAGTCAACTGGATCAGCCCCAGCATTTT.